The sequence of this T cell receptor beta chain was determined in a study of molecular identifiers for immune sequencing clone quantification. In this sample, this clonotype turned up many times. One entry per CDR3 protein, called by TCRdb with MiXCR from the PCR reads. The data hold hundreds of thousands of distinct CDR3 sequences, with around 25% observed a single time. CDR3 length equals 18 residues. CDR1 is SNHLY, CDR2 FYNNEI, per germline. J gave up 3 bases and V 2 bases, and 12 bases lay outside the gene matches. Sorting isolated naive CD8 T cells as CD8+CD4-CCR7+CD45RA+ events. This TCR came from a human donor in good health. Some libraries in this study had Jurkat cell RNA spiked in. The rearrangement uses TRBV2 and TRBJ2-3, with TRBD1 identical over 9 bases. The sample consisted of naive CD8+ T cells from blood, with Jurkat cell RNA spiked in. Subset: FACS-sorted CD8+CD4-CCR7+CD45RA+ naive T cells. The DNA of the CDR3 is TGTGCCAGCAGTGAACGGACAGGGGTCGGAATAGTAACAGATACGCAGTATTTT. This encodes CASSERTGVGIVTDTQYF.